The 17 T cell receptor beta chains reported below all come from one sample, sequenced in a study of blood T cell repertoires in COVID-19. The assay was immunoSEQ multiplex PCR, and TCRdb's table has in-frame clones only and misses some. The data show over 100,000 clones, more than 80% seen once. The sequenced sample was peripheral blood. The receptors were gathered from a human donor in a cohort sampled during active COVID-19.

V usage is TRBV27 and J usage is TRBJ2-1; 13 bases line up with TRBD2. This CDR3 region has 16 residues. Germline V gene data show CDR1 as MNHEY and CDR2 as SMNVEV (reference sequence). V gave up 8 bases and J gave up 7 bases; unmatched junction bases: 11. The CDR3 bases are TGTGCCAGCTTTACTTCGGGACTAGCGGGATTGAATGAGCAGTTCTTC. Amino acids: CASFTSGLAGLNEQFF.

The rearrangement joins TRBV7-2 to TRBJ2-7; D may be TRBD1 (6 bases). The CDR3 has 14 amino acids. V gave up 5 bases and J gave up 1 base, with 12 bases separating them. Germline values: CDR1 SGHTA, CDR2 FQGNSA. The CDR3 spells CASSARDTSYEQYF. CDR3 DNA: TGTGCCAGCAGCGCCCGGGACACATCCTACGAGCAGTACTTC.

This rearrangement joins TRBV19 to TRBJ2-7, with 12 bases lining up with TRBD2. V was clipped by 5 bases and J by 0 bases; unmatched bases: 8. The CDR3 contains 17 residues. Germline V lookup: CDR1 LNHDA, CDR2 SQIVND (reference sequence). The CDR3 loop reads CASSRMSGLAGSYEQYF. The CDR3 nucleotides read TGTGCCAGTAGTCGGATGTCGGGACTAGCGGGCTCCTACGAGCAGTACTTC.

J is TRBJ1-5 and V is TRBV27; a weak D match, TRBD1 (5 bases). There are 14 residues in the CDR3. Trimming left V 3 bases short and J 5 bases short, with 11 bases between. The germline CDR1 and CDR2 sequences are MNHEY and SMNVEV (reference sequence). The CDR3 is CASSFGQGHQPQHF. The CDR3 DNA reads as TGTGCCAGCAGTTTTGGGCAGGGCCATCAGCCCCAGCATTTT.

The rearrangement uses TRBV5-6 and TRBJ2-7, with D possibly TRBD1 on 6 matching bases. There are 15 residues in the CDR3. Trimming left V 1 base short and J 9 bases short, with 20 bases between. The germline V gene encodes CDR1 SGHDT and CDR2 YYEEEE. The CDR3 sequence: CASSLPGTKVSLQYF. The CDR3 DNA is TGTGCCAGCAGCTTGCCGGGGACAAAAGTATCGTTGCAGTACTTC.

This chain uses TRBV6-5 with TRBJ2-7; D possibly corresponds to TRBD1 (5 bases). The V gene's germline CDR1 is MNHEY and CDR2 SVGAGI. The CDR3 spans 15 residues. The ends were cut back, 0 bases at V and 0 bases at J, with 9 bases in the middle. The CDR3 nucleotides read TGTGCCAGCAGTTACTCGACAGCGCGCTCCTACGAGCAGTACTTC. Amino acid sequence: CASSYSTARSYEQYF.

Points on this clone: At one boundary the junction diverges from the germline segment, which might be a read error. This chain joins TRBV30 and TRBJ2-7; D may be TRBD1 (5 bases). The CDR3 loop spans 12 amino acids. Germline-derived CDR1 and CDR2 are GTSNPN and SVGIG (reference sequence). CDR3 nucleotide sequence: TGTGCCTGGAGTGTCGGCGGTTGGGGCAGATCCTTC. It yields the protein CAWSVGGWGRSF.

This clone has a single count. This chain uses TRBV2 with TRBJ1-1; D uncertain. V was clipped by 7 bases and J by 3 bases, with 9 bases between them. Germline values: CDR1 SNHLY, CDR2 FYNNEI. The CDR3 covers 12 residues. For the CDR3, the DNA is TGTGCCAGCATCCTCGGGGACACTGAAGCTTTCTTT. The encoded protein is CASILGDTEAFF.

The chain links TRBV3-1 (or the pseudogene TRBV3-2) to TRBJ2-5; the D gene is possibly TRBD2 (6 bases). Germline CDR1 reads LGHDT; CDR2 reads YNNKEL (reference sequence). This CDR3 spans 12 amino acids. V gave up 4 bases and J gave up 4 bases, with 7 bases separating them. CDR3 sequence (DNA): TGTGCCAGCAGCCCAGCGGGAGAGACCCAGTACTTC. Amino acids: CASSPAGETQYF.

This rearrangement joins TRBV2 to TRBJ2-1; maybe TRBD2 (5 bases). Trimming removed 1 base from V and 7 bases from J, with 14 bases in between. There are 15 residues in the CDR3. Germline V lookup: CDR1 SNHLY, CDR2 FYNNEI. The CDR3 DNA reads as TGTGCCAGCAGTGAAGAGGGAGCGGTCGGGAATGAGCAGTTCTTC. It yields the protein CASSEEGAVGNEQFF.

The rearrangement joins TRBV19 to TRBJ1-2; D remains ambiguous. Per germline, CDR1 LNHDA and CDR2 SQIVND (reference sequence). Trimming shortened V by 3 bases and J by 0 bases, and 11 bases separated the two germline ends. The CDR3 is 15 amino acids. The CDR3 protein is CASSMDRRANYGYTF. As DNA, the CDR3 is TGTGCCAGTAGTATGGATAGGAGAGCTAACTATGGCTACACCTTC.

The chain combines TRBV5-4 with TRBJ2-2, with 9 bases matching TRBD2. Germline loops: CDR1 SGHNT, CDR2 YYREEE (reference sequence). The V gene end was trimmed by 0 bases and the J gene end by 4 bases; junction bases not matched to a gene: 7. The CDR3 extends over 17 amino acids. The CDR3 protein is CASSLAGGGAGTGELFF. CDR3 in DNA: TGTGCCAGCAGCTTGGCCGGCGGGGGGGCCGGCACCGGGGAGCTGTTTTTT.

The chain has TRBV7-2 and TRBJ2-1, with 7 bases identical to TRBD2. Trimming took 0 bases from V and 7 from J; bases not matched to a gene: 0. The germline V gene has CDR1 SGHTA and CDR2 FQGNSA. The CDR3 covers 13 residues. In DNA form, the CDR3 reads TGTGCCAGCAGCTTAGCACTAGCGAATGAGCAGTTCTTC. It encodes CASSLALANEQFF.

The chain combines TRBV11-3 with TRBJ2-1; TRBD1 agrees at 9 bases. The CDR3 extends over 15 amino acids. V lost 5 bases, J lost 5 bases, and 7 bases stayed unmatched. Germline V lookup: CDR1 SGHNT, CDR2 YENEEA. CDR3 coding DNA: TGTGCCAGCAGCCCGAACAGGGGGCTGGACAATGAGCAGTTCTTC. Protein: CASSPNRGLDNEQFF.

The chain has TRBV30 and TRBJ1-5; 7 nucleotides line up with TRBD1. CDR3 length: 16 residues. V lost 0 bases and J lost 6; bases outside the gene matches: 11. CDR1 GTSNPN and CDR2 SVGIG come from the germline V gene (reference sequence). Here the CDR3 reads CAWSVGAGGSGQPQHF. CDR3 nucleotides: TGTGCCTGGAGTGTAGGAGCAGGGGGGAGCGGTCAGCCCCAGCATTTT.

The V and J genes are TRBV30 and TRBJ2-4; D is perhaps TRBD1 (6 bases). From germline, CDR1 is GTSNPN and CDR2 SVGIG (reference sequence). Trimming left V 5 bases short and J 3 bases short, with 20 bases between. CDR3 length: 16 amino acids. The CDR3, as DNA: TGTGCCTGGTCCTACAGGGAACCGATGGACAAAAACATTCAGTACTTC. It specifies CAWSYREPMDKNIQYF.

The V call is TRBV4-2, the J call TRBJ2-7; no clear D gene. The germline CDR1 and CDR2 sequences are LGHNA and YNFKEQ. This CDR3 comprises 16 residues. The V end was cut by 0 bases, the J end by 0 bases, with 12 bases between. The CDR3 is CASSQDLNSLSYEQYF. In DNA, the CDR3 is TGTGCCAGCAGCCAAGATCTAAACTCCCTCTCCTACGAGCAGTACTTC.